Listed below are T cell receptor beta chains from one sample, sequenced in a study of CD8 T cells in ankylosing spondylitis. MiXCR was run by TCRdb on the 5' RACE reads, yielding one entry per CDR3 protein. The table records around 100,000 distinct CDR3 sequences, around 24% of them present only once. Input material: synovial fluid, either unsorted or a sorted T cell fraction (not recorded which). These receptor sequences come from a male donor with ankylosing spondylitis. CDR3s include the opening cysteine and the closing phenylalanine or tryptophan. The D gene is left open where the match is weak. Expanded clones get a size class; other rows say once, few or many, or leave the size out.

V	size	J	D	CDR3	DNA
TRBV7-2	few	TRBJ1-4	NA	CASGRGRPPSEKLFF	TGTGCCAGCGGAAGAGGGAGGCCCCCTAGTGAAAAACTGTTTTTT
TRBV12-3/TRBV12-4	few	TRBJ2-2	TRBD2	CASSFKVKAGGSTGELFF	TGTGCCAGCAGTTTTAAGGTTAAAGCGGGAGGCTCCACCGGGGAGCTGTTTTTT
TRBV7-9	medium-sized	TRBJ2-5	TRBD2	CASSSARGRAGETQYF	TGTGCCAGCAGCTCTGCTCGCGGGAGGGCAGGGGAGACCCAGTACTTC
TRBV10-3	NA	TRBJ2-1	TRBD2	CAISRTSGRGGNEQFF	TGTGCCATCAGTCGGACTAGCGGAAGGGGTGGCAATGAGCAGTTCTTC
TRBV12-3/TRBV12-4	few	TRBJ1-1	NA	CASSPAGTTAFF	TGTGCCAGCAGTCCTGCGGGGACAACAGCTTTCTTT
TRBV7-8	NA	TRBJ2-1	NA	CASSLGTADSPQADEQFF	TGTGCCAGCAGCTTAGGGACAGCAGACTCCCCCCAGGCGGATGAGCAGTTCTTC
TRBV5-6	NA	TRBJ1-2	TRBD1	CASSFTGAGYTF	TGTGCCAGCAGCTTTACAGGGGCCGGCTACACCTTC
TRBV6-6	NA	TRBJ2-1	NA	CASSYSLNNEQFF	TGTGCCAGCAGTTACTCCTTAAACAATGAGCAGTTCTTC
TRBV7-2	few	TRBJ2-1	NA	CASSTAPSSYNEQFF	TGTGCCAGCAGCACGGCTCCGAGCTCCTACAATGAGCAGTTCTTC
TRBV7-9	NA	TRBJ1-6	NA	CASSPPWESPLHF	TGTGCCAGCAGCCCTCCCTGGGAATCACCCCTCCACTTT
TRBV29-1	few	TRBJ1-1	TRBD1	CSFGQGDPNTEAFF	TGCAGCTTCGGACAGGGGGACCCGAACACTGAAGCTTTCTTT
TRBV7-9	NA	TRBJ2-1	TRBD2	CASSSKISGAEQFF	TGTGCCAGCAGCTCCAAGATCAGCGGGGCTGAGCAGTTCTTC
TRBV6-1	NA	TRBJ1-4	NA	CASSEVYEKLFF	TGTGCCAGCAGTGAAGTCTATGAAAAACTGTTTTTT
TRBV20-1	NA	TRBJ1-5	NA	CSARGTLTAYNQPQHF	TGCAGTGCTCGGGGGACTTTGACAGCCTACAATCAGCCCCAGCATTTT
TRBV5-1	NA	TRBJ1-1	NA	CASSLGGTTEAFF	TGCGCCAGCAGCTTGGGGGGAACCACTGAAGCTTTCTTT
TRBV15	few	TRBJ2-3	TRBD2	CATSTPRWLAGAPDTQYF	TGTGCCACCAGCACTCCGAGGTGGCTAGCGGGAGCCCCAGATACGCAGTATTTT
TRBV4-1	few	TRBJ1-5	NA	CASSQDSGRHQHF	TGCGCCAGCAGCCAAGATTCGGGACGCCACCAGCATTTT
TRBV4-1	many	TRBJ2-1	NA	CASSQTGSSFWYNEQFF	TGCGCCAGCAGCCAAACAGGGTCTAGCTTTTGGTACAATGAGCAGTTCTTC
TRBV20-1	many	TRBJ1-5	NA	CSARDPTGRGQPQHF	TGCAGTGCTAGAGACCCGACGGGGAGGGGTCAGCCCCAGCATTTT
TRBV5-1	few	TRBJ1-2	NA	CASNQGGLDYGYTF	TGCGCCAGCAACCAGGGAGGGTTGGACTATGGCTACACCTTC
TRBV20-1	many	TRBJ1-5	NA	CSARGGGQPQHF	TGCAGTGCTAGGGGGGGTGGGCAGCCCCAGCATTTT
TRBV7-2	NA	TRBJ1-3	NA	CASSLAPEAAGNTIYF	TGTGCCAGCAGCTTAGCCCCGGAGGCAGCTGGAAACACCATATATTTT
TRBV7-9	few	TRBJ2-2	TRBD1	CASSLKDGTGRTGELFF	TGTGCCAGCAGCTTGAAGGATGGGACAGGTCGCACCGGGGAGCTGTTTTTT
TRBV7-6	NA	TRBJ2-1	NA	CASSLFDEQFF	TGTGCCAGCAGCTTATTCGATGAGCAGTTCTTC
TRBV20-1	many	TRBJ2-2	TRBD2	CSAWGRTSGRWTGELFF	TGCAGTGCTTGGGGAAGGACTAGCGGGAGGTGGACCGGGGAGCTGTTTTTT
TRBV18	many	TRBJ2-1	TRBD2	CASSRGLAGNNEQFF	TGTGCCAGCTCACGGGGACTAGCGGGAAACAATGAGCAGTTCTTC
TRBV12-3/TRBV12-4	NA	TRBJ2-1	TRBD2	CASSFAGGRNEQFF	TGTGCCAGCAGTTTCGCGGGAGGTAGGAATGAGCAGTTCTTC
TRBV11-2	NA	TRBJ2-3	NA	CASSSGRGTDTQYF	TGTGCCAGCAGCTCTGGTCGGGGAACAGATACGCAGTATTTT
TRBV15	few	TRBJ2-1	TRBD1	CATTGQGLVNEQFF	TGTGCCACCACCGGACAGGGTCTTGTCAATGAGCAGTTCTTC
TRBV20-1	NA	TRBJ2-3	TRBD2	CSARDQTSGRAAFADTQYF	TGCAGTGCTAGAGATCAAACTAGCGGGAGGGCCGCATTCGCAGATACGCAGTATTTT
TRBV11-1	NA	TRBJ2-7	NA	CASAPTGAGSYEQYF	TGTGCCAGCGCGCCGACCGGGGCGGGGAGCTACGAGCAGTACTTC
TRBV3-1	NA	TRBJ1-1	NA	CASSQVYENTEAFF	TGTGCCAGCAGCCAAGTGTACGAGAACACTGAAGCTTTCTTT
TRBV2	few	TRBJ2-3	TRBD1	CAGTNRGLITDTQYF	TGTGCCGGGACAAACAGGGGGCTGATCACAGATACGCAGTATTTT
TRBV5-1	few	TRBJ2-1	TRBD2	CASSLAPTTAGGPGEQFF	TGCGCCAGCAGCTTGGCCCCCACGACGGCGGGAGGGCCGGGTGAGCAGTTCTTC
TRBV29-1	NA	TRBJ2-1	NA	CSVEGPRDRPTYNEQFF	TGCAGCGTTGAAGGCCCTCGGGATCGTCCGACCTACAATGAGCAGTTCTTC
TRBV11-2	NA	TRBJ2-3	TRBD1	CASSSGQGFTITDTQYF	TGTGCCAGCAGCTCTGGACAGGGATTTACTATCACAGATACGCAGTATTTT
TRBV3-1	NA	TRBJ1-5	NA	CASSQDGAANQPQHF	TGTGCCAGCAGCCAAGATGGGGCCGCCAATCAGCCCCAGCATTTT
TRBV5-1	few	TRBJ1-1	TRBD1	CASSFSALGQGGTEAFF	TGCGCCAGCAGCTTTTCAGCCTTAGGACAGGGAGGGACTGAAGCTTTCTTT
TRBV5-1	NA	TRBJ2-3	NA	CASRQGGEGDTQYF	TGCGCCAGCCGGCAAGGGGGAGAAGGAGATACGCAGTATTTT
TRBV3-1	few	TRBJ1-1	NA	CAVHTGENTEAFF	TGTGCCGTTCATACAGGAGAGAACACTGAAGCTTTCTTT
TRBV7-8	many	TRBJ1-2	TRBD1	CASSLAGGEANYGYTF	TGTGCCAGCAGCTTAGCAGGGGGCGAAGCTAACTATGGCTACACCTTC
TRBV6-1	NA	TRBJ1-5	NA	CASSVSSNQPQHF	TGTGCCAGCAGTGTTAGTAGTAATCAGCCCCAGCATTTT
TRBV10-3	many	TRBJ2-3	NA	CAISETYTDTQYF	TGTGCCATCAGCGAGACGTACACAGATACGCAGTATTTT
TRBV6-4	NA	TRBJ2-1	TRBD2	CASSDSAGGNNEQFF	TGTGCCAGCAGTGACTCTGCGGGAGGGAACAATGAGCAGTTCTTC
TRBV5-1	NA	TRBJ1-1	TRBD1	CASSSGTGGMNTEAFF	TGCGCCAGCAGCAGTGGGACAGGGGGCATGAACACTGAAGCTTTCTTT
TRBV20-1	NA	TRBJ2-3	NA	CSARDLGGEDPDTQYF	TGCAGTGCTAGAGATCTAGGGGGGGAGGACCCAGATACGCAGTATTTT
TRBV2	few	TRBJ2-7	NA	CASTKTGVEQYF	TGTGCCAGCACGAAGACAGGAGTCGAGCAGTACTTC